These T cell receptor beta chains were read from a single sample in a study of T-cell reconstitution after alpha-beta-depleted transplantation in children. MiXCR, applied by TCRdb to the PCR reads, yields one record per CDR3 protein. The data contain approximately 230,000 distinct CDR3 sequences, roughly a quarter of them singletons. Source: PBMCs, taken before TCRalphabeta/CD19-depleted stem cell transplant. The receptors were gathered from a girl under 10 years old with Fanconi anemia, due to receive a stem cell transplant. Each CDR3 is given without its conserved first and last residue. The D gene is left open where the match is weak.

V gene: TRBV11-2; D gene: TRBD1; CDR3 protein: ASSFVGQGAGQY
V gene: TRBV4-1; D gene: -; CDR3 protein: ASSQADTGDTIY
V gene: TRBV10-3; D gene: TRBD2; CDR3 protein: AISAGLAGSPMVQF
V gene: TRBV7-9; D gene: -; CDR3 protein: ASSLQGRPDTQY
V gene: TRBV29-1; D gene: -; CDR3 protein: SVEVEGARTYEQY
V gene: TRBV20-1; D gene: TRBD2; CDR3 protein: SAPGLAGARETQY
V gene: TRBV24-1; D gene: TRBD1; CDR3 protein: ATSDWGQGGTGELF
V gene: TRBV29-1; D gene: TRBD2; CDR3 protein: SVEAGGDYEQF
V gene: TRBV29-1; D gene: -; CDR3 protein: SVPFSPGYNEQF
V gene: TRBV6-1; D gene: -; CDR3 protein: ASSEFQGSEQY
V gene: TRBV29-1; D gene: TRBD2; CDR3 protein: SAGLAGPSGEQY
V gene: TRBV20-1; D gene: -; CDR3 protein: SARAKTGHPYNEQF
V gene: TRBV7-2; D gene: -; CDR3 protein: ASSEPGTRETQY
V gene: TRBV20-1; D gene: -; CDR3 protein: SARDGSRSSYNEQF
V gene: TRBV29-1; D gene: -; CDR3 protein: SVVLAFNEQF
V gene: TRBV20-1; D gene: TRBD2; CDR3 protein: SASQLAGYNEQF
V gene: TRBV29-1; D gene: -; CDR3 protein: SVDTYNEQF
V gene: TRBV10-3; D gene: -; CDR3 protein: AISESMTVRWDTEAF
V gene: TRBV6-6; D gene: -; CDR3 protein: ASTRQGKEQF
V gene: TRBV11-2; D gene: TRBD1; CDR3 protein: ASRGTGRDNEQF
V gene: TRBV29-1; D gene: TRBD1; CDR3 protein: SVGVDRVGNEQF
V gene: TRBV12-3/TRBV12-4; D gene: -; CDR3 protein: ASSFPPQVANYGYT
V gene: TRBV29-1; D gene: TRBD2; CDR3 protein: SVTIAGGYYEQY
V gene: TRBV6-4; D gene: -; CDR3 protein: ASSEGTGELF
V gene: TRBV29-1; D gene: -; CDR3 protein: SVVAVEQF
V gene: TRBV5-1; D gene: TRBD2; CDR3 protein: ASSLEGLAGTGELF
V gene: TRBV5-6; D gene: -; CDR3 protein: ATSYVGDEQF
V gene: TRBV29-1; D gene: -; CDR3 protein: SVAFPHNNEQF
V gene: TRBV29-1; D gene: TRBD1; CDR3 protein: SVVQGGYGYT
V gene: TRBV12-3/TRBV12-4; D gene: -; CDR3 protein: ASSWGLHDTEAF
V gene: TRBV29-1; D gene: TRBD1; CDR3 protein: SGLQGSEQF
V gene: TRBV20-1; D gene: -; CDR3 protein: SARDTREADRTDTQY
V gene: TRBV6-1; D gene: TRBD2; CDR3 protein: ANPEGGGSSYNEQF
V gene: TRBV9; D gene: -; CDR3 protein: ASSAPRGREQF
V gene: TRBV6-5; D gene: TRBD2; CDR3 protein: ASSSGTSGRAWGDTQY
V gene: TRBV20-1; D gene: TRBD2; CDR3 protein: SATGLAGGYNEQF
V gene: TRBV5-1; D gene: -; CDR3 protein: ASSLDGFLTEAF
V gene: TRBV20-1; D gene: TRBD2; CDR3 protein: SAGLAGGLGETQY
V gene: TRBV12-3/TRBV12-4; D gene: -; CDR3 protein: ASSLGGTGNTIY
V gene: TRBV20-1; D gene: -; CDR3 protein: SAYDVLRSEQQF
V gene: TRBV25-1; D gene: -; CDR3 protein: ASSELYRAGEETQY
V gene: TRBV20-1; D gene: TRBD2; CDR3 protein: SASLAGVGYEQY
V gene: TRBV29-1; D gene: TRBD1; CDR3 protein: SVVLTGDPKKGTQY
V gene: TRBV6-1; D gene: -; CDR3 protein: ASREAQGTRAKNIQY
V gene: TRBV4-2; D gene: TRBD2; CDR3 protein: ASSQPAGDEQF
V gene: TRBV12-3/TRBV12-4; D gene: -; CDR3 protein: ASSPQF
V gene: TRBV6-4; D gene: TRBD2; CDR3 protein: ASSEGTSGDNEQF
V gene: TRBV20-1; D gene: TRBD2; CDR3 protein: SARDPSGRAGETQY
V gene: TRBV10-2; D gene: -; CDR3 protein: ASSRQSYEQY
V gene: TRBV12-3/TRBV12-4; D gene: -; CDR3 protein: ASSLWPTWQLYEQY
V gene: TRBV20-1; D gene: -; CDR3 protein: SATRRLISNQPQH
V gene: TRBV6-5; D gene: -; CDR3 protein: ASSYSKMGEQY
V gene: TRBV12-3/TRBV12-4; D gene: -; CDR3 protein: ASSHLGGFEQF
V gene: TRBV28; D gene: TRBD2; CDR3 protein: ASRFLSGSLNTQY
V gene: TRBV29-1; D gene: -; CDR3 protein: SVGGLGKSYGYT
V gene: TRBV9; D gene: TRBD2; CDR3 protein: ASSVTGGTQY
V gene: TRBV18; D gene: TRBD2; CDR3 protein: AIRTSSGEQF
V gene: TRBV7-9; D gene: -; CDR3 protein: ASSSTTPSTDTQY
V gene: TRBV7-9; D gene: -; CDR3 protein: ASSPGRNQQY
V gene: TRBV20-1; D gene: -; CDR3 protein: SARDGGTQGETQY